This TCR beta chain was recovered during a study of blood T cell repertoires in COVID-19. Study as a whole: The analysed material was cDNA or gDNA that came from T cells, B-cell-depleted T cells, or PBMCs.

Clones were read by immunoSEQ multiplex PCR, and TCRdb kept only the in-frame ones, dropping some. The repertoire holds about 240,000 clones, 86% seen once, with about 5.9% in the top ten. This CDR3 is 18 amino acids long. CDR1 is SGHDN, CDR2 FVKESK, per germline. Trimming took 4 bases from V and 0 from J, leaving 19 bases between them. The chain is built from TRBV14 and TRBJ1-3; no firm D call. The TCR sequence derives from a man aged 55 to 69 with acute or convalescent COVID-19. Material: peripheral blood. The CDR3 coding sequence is TGTGCCAGCAGCCTAACAAGACGGAGTGAGAGCTCTGGAAACACCATATATTTT. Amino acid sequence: CASSLTRRSESSGNTIYF.